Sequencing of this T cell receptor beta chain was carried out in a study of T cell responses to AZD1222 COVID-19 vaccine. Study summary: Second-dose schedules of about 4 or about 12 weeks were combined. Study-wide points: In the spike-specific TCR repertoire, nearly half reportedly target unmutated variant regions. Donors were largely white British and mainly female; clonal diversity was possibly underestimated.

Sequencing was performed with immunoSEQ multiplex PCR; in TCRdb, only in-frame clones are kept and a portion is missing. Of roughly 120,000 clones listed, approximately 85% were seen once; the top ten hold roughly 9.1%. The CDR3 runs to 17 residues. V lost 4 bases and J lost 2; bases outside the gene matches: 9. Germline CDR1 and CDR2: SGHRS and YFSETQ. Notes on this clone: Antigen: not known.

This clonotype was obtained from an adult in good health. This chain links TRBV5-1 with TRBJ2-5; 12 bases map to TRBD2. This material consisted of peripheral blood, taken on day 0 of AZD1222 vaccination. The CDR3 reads CASSPRLAGVRQETQYF. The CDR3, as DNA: TGCGCCAGCAGCCCGCGACTAGCGGGGGTCCGTCAAGAGACCCAGTACTTC.